Included here is one TCR beta chain sequence, with context. Assay: immunoSEQ multiplex PCR; the TCRdb copy retains only in-frame clones and omits some. The table lists 78,000 or so clones, more than 75% of them singletons, with more than 3% in the top ten. The data derive from a study of control samples from healthy donors and cancer patients. Germline V gene lookup returns CDR1 MDHEN and CDR2 SYDVKM. The junction had 13 bases not matched to a gene; V was cut back by 6 bases and J by 6 bases. The CDR3 loop spans 17 amino acids. Material for sequencing was blood. The J gene is TRBJ2-7, the V gene TRBV28, with 14 bases aligning to TRBD2. The sequence was obtained from a woman in her forties or fifties in good health. CDR3 DNA: TGTGCCAGCAGGGGGACTAGCGGGAGTCGCTGGGGGGCCGAGCAGTACTTC. Protein sequence: CASRGTSGSRWGAEQYF.